This T cell receptor beta chain was observed in a study of T-cell memory formation after mild COVID-19. TCRdb analysed the 5' RACE reads with MiXCR anew, one entry per CDR3 protein. The profile shows approximately 48,000 distinct CDR3 sequences, around 7.2% of them singletons. As for this clonotype: Its cognate antigen is unknown.

Germline V CDR1 and CDR2: ENHRY, SYGVKD. The CDR3 extends over 15 amino acids. General study points: A second wave expanding day 15 to 37 was CD4+-biased; contracting clones were balanced. Unconfirmed was the SARS-CoV-2 specificity of second-wave clones that peaked on day 37.

The chain is built from TRBV10-3 and TRBJ1-3; 10 nucleotides line up with TRBD1. Sequenced input: PBMCs or a T cell subset sorted from them (not recorded which). The source of this sequence is a man aged 18-30 years who had mild COVID-19 (a few samples of this study predate the infection). Cell type and time point are not known. The DNA for the CDR3 is TGTGCTACCGGACAGGGGGTTTACTCTGGAAACACCATATATTTT. This gives the protein CATGQGVYSGNTIYF.